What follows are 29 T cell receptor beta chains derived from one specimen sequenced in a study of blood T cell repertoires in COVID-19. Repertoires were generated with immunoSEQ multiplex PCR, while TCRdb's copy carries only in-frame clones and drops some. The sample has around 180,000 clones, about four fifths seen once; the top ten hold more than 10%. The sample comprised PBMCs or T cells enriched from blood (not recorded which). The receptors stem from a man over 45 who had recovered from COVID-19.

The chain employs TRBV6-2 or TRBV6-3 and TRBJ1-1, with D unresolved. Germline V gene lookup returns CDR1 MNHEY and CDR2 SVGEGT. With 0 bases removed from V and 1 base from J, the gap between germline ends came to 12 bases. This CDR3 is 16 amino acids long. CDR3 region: CASSYSGLLGNTEAFF. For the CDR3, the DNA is TGTGCCAGCAGTTACTCTGGCCTCCTTGGGAACACTGAAGCTTTCTTT.

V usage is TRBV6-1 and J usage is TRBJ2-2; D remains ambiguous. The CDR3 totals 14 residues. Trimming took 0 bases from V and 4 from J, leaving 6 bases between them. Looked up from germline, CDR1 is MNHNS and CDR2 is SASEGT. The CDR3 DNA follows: TGTGCCAGCAGTGAAGCGCTGGCCACCGGGGAGCTGTTTTTT. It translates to CASSEALATGELFF.

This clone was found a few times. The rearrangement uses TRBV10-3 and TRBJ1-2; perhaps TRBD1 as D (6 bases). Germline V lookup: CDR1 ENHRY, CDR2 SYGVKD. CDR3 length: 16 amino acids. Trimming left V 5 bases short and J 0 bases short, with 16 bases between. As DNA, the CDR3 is TGTGCCATCAGTCCGGGACACCCAATGGCTAACTATGGCTACACCTTC. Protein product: CAISPGHPMANYGYTF.

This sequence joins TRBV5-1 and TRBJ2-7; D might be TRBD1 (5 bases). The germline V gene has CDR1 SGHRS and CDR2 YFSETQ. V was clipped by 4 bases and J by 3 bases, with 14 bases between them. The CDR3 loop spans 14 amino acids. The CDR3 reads CASSQGQGHYEQYF. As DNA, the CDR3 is TGCGCCAGCAGCCAAGGTCAGGGTCACTACGAGCAGTACTTC. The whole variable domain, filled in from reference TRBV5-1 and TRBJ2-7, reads KAGVTQTPRYLIKTRGQQVTLSCSPISGHRSVSWYQQTPGQGLQFLFEYFSETQRNKGNFPGRFSGRQFSNSRSEMNVSTLELGDSALYLCASSQGQGHYEQYFGPGTRLTVT.

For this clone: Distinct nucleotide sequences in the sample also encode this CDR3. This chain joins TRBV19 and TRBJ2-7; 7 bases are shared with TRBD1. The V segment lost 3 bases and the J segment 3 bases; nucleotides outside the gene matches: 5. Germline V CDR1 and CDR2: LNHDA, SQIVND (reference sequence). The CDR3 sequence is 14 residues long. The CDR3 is CASSMTGSSYEQYF. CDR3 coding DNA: TGTGCCAGTAGTATGACAGGGAGCAGCTACGAGCAGTACTTC.

CDR3: CASSRGGGAYEQYF. CDR3 sequence (DNA): TGTGCCAGCAGCCGGGGGGGAGGGGCCTACGAGCAGTACTTC. This rearrangement joins TRBV7-2 to TRBJ2-7; 8 bases are shared with TRBD2. Trimming removed 5 bases from V and 2 bases from J; junction bases left unmatched: 5. Per germline, CDR1 SGHTA and CDR2 FQGNSA. The CDR3 is 14 residues long.

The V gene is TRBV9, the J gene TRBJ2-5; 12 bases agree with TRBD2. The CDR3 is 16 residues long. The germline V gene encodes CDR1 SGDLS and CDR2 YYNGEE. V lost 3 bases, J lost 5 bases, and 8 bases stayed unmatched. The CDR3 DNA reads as TGTGCCAGCAGCGGACTAGGACTAGCGGGGCTGGAGACCCAGTACTTC. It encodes CASSGLGLAGLETQYF.

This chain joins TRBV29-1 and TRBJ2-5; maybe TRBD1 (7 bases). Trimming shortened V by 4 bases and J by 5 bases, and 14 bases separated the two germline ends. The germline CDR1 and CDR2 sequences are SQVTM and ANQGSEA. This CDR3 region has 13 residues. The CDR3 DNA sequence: TGCAGCGTTGTTATCTCAGGGGGGGAGACCCAGTACTTC. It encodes CSVVISGGETQYF.

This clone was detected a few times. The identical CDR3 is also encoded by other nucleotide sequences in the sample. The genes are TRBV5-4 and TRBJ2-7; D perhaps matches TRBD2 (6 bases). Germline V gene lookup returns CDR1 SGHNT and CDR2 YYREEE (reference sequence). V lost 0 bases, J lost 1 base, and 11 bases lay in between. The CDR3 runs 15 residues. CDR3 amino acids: CASSLAGTGSYEQYF. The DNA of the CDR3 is TGTGCCAGCAGCTTGGCGGGGACTGGATCCTACGAGCAGTACTTC. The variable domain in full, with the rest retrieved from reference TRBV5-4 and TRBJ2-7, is ETGVTQSPTHLIKTRGQQVTLRCSSQSGHNTVSWYQQALGQGPQFIFQYYREEENGRGNFPPRFSGLQFPNYSSELNVNALELDDSALYLCASSLAGTGSYEQYFGPGTRLTVT.

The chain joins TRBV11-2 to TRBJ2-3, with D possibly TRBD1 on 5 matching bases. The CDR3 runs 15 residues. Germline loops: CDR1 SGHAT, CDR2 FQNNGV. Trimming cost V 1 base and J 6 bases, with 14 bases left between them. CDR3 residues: CASSLVGRWIDTQYF. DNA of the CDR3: TGTGCCAGCAGCTTAGTGGGGCGGTGGATTGATACGCAGTATTTT.

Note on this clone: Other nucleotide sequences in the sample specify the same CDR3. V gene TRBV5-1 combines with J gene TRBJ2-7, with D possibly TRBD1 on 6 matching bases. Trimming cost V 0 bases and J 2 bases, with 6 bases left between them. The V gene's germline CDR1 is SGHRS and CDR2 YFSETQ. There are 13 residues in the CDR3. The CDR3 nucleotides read TGCGCCAGCAGCTTGGACAGGGCCTACGAGCAGTACTTC. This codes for CASSLDRAYEQYF.

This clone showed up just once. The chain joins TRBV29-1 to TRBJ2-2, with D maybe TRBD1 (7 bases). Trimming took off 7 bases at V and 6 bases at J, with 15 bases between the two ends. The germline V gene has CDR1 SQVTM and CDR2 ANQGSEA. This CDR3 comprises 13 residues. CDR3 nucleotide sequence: TGCAGCGCCCGACAGGGAGGTGCCGGGGAGCTGTTTTTT. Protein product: CSARQGGAGELFF.

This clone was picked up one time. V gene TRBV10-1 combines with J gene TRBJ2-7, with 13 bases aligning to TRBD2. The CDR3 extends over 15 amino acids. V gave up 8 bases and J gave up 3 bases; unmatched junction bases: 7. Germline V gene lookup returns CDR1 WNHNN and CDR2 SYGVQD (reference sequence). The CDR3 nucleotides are TGCGCCAGCGTCGGACTAGCGGGGGCCTACTACGAGCAGTACTTC. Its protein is CASVGLAGAYYEQYF.

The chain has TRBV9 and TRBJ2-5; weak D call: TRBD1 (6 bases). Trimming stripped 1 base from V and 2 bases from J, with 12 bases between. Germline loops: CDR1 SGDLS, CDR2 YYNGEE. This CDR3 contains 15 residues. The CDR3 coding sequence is TGTGCCAGCAGCGTATTCGGACAGTCACAAGAGACCCAGTACTTC. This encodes CASSVFGQSQETQYF.

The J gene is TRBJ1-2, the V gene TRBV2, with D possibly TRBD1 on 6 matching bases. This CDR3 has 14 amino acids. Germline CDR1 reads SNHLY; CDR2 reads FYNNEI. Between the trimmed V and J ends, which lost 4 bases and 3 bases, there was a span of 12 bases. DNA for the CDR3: TGTGCCAGCAGTGGCCAGGGGACCTACTATGGCTACACCTTC. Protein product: CASSGQGTYYGYTF.

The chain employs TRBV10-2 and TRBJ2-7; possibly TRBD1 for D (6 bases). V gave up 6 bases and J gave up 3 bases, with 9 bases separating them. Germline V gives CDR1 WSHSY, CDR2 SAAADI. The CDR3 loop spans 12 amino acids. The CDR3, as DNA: TGCGCCAGCAGGGACAGCCTCTACGAGCAGTACTTC. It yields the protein CASRDSLYEQYF.

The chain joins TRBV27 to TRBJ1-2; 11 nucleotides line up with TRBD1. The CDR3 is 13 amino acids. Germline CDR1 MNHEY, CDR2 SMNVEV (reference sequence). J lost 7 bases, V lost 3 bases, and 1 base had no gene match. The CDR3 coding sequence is TGTGCCAGCAGTTTGGACAGGGGGCTTGGCTACACCTTC. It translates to CASSLDRGLGYTF.

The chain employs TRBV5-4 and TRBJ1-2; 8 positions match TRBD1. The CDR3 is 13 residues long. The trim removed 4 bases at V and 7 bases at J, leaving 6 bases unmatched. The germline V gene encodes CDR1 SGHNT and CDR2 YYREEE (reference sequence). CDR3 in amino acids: CASSPWTGPGYTF. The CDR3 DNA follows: TGTGCCAGCAGCCCTTGGACAGGGCCTGGCTACACCTTC.

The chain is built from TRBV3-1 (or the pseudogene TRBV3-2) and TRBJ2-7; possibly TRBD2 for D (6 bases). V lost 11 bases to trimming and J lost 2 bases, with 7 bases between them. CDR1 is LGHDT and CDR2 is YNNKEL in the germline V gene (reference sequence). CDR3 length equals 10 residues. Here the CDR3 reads CACGAYEQYF. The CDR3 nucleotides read TGTGCCTGCGGGGCCTACGAGCAGTACTTC.

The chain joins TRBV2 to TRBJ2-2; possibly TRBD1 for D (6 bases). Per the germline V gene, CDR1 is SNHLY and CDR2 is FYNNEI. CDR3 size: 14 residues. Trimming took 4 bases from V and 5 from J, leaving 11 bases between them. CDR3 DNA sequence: TGTGCCAGCAGTGTTCCAGGGGAGACCGGGGAGCTGTTTTTT. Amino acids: CASSVPGETGELFF.

CDR3 nucleotides: TGTGCCAGCAGTTACTCGAGTGCGTTTAATGAAAAACTGTTTTTT. Its protein product is CASSYSSAFNEKLFF. The V call is TRBV6-5, the J call TRBJ1-4; D remains unclear. Germline V gives CDR1 MNHEY, CDR2 SVGAGI. Trimming pared 0 bases from V and 4 bases from J, leaving 9 bases between. The CDR3 extends over 15 amino acids.

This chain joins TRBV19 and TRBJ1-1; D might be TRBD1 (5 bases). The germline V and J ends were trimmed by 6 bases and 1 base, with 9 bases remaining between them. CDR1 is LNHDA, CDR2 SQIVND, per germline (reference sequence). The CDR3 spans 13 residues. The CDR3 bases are TGTGCCAGTAGGGCTACAGGGAACACTGAAGCTTTCTTT. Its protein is CASRATGNTEAFF.

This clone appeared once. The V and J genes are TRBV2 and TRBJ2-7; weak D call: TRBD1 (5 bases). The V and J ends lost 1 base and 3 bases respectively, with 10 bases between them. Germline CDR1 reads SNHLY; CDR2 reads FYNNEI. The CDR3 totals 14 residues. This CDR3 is CASSEGGSVYEQYF. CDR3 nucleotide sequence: TGTGCCAGCAGTGAAGGGGGCAGTGTCTACGAGCAGTACTTC.

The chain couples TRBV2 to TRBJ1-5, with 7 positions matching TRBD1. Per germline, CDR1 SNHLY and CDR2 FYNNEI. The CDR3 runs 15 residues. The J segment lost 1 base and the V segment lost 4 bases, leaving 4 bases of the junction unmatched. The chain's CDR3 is CASSVAGGSNQPQHF. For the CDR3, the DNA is TGTGCCAGCAGTGTGGCAGGGGGAAGCAATCAGCCCCAGCATTTT.

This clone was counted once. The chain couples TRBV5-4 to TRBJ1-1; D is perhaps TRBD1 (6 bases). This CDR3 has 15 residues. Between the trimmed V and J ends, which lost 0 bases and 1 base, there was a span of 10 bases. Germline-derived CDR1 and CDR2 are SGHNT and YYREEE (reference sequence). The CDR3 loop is CASSLGGRGNTEAFF. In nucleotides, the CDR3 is TGTGCCAGCAGCTTGGGAGGCAGGGGGAACACTGAAGCTTTCTTT.

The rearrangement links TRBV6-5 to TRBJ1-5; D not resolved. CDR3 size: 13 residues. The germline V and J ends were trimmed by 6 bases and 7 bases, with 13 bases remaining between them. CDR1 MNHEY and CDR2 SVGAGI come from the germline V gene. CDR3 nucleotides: TGTGCCAGCAGCCGATTAGATCGGCAGCCCCAGCATTTT. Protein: CASSRLDRQPQHF.

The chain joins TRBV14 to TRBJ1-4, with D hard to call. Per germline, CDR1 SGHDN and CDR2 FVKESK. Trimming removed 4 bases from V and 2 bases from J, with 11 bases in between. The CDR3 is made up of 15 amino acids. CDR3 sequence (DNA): TGTGCCAGCAGCCTCGGTAGGCGGACTAATGAAAAACTGTTTTTT. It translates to CASSLGRRTNEKLFF.

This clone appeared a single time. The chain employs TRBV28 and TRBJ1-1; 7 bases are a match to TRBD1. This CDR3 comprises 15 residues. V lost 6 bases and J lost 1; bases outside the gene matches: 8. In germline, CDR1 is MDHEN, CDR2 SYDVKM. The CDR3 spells CASSPRQGGNTEAFF. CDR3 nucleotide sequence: TGTGCCAGCAGCCCTAGACAGGGAGGGAACACTGAAGCTTTCTTT.

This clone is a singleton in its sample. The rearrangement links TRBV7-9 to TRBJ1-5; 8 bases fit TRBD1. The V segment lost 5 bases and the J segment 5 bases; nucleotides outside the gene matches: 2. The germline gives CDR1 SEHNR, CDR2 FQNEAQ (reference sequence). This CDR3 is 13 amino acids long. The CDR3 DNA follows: TGTGCCAGCAGCACGACAGGGGATCAGCCCCAGCATTTT. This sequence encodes CASSTTGDQPQHF.